This TCR beta chain was identified in a study of early T cells in non-severe SARS-CoV-2 infection. This clonotype was detected ten times or more. The CDR3 is 17 amino acids. Deletions cut 0 bases from V and 4 bases from J, with 19 bases between. CDR1 SGHDT and CDR2 YYEEEE come from the germline V gene. TCRdb re-called the 5' RACE reads with MiXCR, one entry per CDR3 protein. Of around 30,000 distinct CDR3 sequences in the sample, about 5.7% were seen once. The specimen was whole blood. The V call is TRBV5-6, the J call TRBJ1-1; D is undetermined. The sequence was collected from an adult who was a healthcare worker with PCR-confirmed SARS-CoV-2 infection or an uninfected control (not recorded which). The CDR3 DNA reads as TGTGCCAGCAGCTTGGAAGGCCAAAGATTAGGTGGCACTGAAGCTTTCTTT. It is translated as CASSLEGQRLGGTEAFF. The variable domain in full, with the rest retrieved from reference TRBV5-6 and TRBJ1-1, is DAGVTQSPTHLIKTRGQQVTLRCSPKSGHDTVSWYQQALGQGPQFIFQYYEEEERQRGNFPDRFSGHQFPNYSSELNVNALLLGDSALYLCASSLEGQRLGGTEAFFGQGTRLTVV.